The entry below gives a single T cell receptor beta chain sequence along with its context. Its antigen is as yet unknown. Other DNA sequences within the sample encode an identical CDR3. The CDR3 loop spans 14 amino acids. Per the germline V gene, CDR1 is MNHEY and CDR2 is SMNVEV (reference sequence). The germline V and J ends were trimmed by 0 bases and 4 bases, with 7 bases remaining between them. This entry comes from a study of cytomegalovirus exposure and HLA in healthy donors. Study at large: Counted in an early data release were tens of millions of unique TCRs from HLA-typed donors.

13 Jbeta primers and 60 Vbeta primers were used for the PCR. Sequenced by immunoSEQ multiplex PCR; TCRdb stores in-frame clones only, minus some. In the table there are 150,000 or so clones, more than 70% of which are singletons. The study, taken as a whole, reports: The study put 150 to 200 TCR beta chains on its list as cytomegalovirus-associated. Later analysis revealed greater clonal expansion in HLA-associated TCR beta chains than in equally common others. In an earlier analysis, about 87% or about 30%: the productive usage of most TCR beta V segments.

The V gene is TRBV27, the J gene TRBJ1-5, with a possible D match to TRBD1 (5 bases). The sequence was collected from a male donor in good health and CMV-seronegative. Sequencing was carried out using PBMCs. The CDR3 coding sequence is TGTGCCAGCAGTTTATCGGGGGGTAATCAGCCCCAGCATTTT. Translation gives CASSLSGGNQPQHF.